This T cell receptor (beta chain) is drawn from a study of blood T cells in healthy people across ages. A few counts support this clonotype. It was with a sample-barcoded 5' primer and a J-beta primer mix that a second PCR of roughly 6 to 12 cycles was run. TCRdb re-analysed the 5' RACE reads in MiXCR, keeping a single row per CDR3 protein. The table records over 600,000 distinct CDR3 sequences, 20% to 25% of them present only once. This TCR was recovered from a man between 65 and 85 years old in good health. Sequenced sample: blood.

The CDR3 DNA follows: TGTGCCAGCAGCCAAGAAGGCACCACTAGAAACGGAAGGTACTTC. This gives the protein CASSQEGTTRNGRYF. The chain recombines TRBV3-1 with TRBJ2-5; the D gene is possibly TRBD2 (5 bases). V was cut by 0 bases and J by 13 bases, with 21 bases left in between. Per the germline V gene, CDR1 is LGHDT and CDR2 is YNNKEL (reference sequence). The CDR3 loop spans 15 amino acids.